This TCR beta chain was identified during a study of T cell repertoires in cytomegalovirus infection (dated by TCRdb to between 2019 and 2020). Regarding the research as a whole: The HLA type of each donor mattered for the analysis, because public TCR beta signatures pointed to carriage of CMV infection along with the matching HLA type. What the research found in general, with its limitations: In both this cohort and an independent cohort of 352 donors, the cumulative frequency of public TCR beta family members distinguished carriers of CMV infection plus the relevant HLA type. In the ex vivo response, HLA-C-restricted CMV-specific TCR beta clonotypes were dominant, and in two of eight donors the single most frequent clonotype came from this HLA-C-restricted group.

Sequenced using an Illumina HiSeq 1500. In TCRdb, the public reads were trimmed at Q25 with fastp and aligned with MiXCR, with productive beta chains retained. Each entry is one CDR3 protein sequence, shown with its most common DNA and genes. This sample holds around 630,000 distinct CDR3 sequences; 24% were observed only once. The top ten clonotypes cover approximately 8% of the sample. V loses 5 bases, J loses 3 bases, and the germline ends lie 11 bases apart. Inclusive of the bounding cysteine and valine, the CDR3 is 13 residues long. This entry keeps only the CDR3 DNA: 39 bases, framed from base 1. Via the germline V gene, CDR1 is SNHLY and CDR2 FYNNEI. Concerning this clonotype: Its antigen is still unknown. No quality values exist for individual bases; no much larger clone is one base distant.

Specimen: CD8+ T cells from PBMCs. In this chain, TRBV2 is recombined with TRBJ2-7; a weak D assignment points to TRBD1 (6 bases agree). This clonotype was sampled from a human donor in good health (CMV status not recorded). Some clones in this sample may be carry-over from other donors' samples. This receptor carries the CDR3 CASSQGTVYEQYV. The bases are TGTGCCAGCAGTCAGGGGACGGTCTACGAGCAGTACGTC.